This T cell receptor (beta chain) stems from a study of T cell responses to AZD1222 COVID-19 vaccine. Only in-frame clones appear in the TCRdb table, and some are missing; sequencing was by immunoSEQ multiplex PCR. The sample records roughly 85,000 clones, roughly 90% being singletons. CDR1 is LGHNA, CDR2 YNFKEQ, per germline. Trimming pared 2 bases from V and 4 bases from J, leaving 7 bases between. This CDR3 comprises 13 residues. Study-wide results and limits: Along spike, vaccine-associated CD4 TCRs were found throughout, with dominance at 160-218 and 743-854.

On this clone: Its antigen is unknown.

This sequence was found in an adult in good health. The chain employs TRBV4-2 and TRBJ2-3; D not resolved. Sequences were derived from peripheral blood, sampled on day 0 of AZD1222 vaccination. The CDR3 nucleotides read TGTGCCAGCAGCCAAACGCTGGCAGATACGCAGTATTTT. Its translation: CASSQTLADTQYF.